Listed here are 8 T cell receptor beta chains from one sample, sequenced in a study of T cell changes during pregnancy in multiple sclerosis. Measured with immunoSEQ multiplex PCR; TCRdb has only the in-frame clones, and not every one. The table records about 52,000 clones, around 92% of them present only once. The sequencing here drew on CD4+ T cells from peripheral blood mononuclear cells, taken in the third trimester of pregnancy. The source is a female donor with multiple sclerosis, enrolled in a pregnancy study.

The chain is built from TRBV6-5 and TRBJ1-5; D remains unclear. This CDR3 comprises 14 residues. The germline gives CDR1 MNHEY, CDR2 SVGAGI. Trimming took 0 bases from V and 9 from J, leaving 12 bases between them. The CDR3 is CASSYSIRVGPQHF. In DNA form, the CDR3 reads TGTGCCAGCAGTTACTCGATCCGGGTCGGGCCCCAGCATTTT.

V is TRBV4-2 and J is TRBJ2-2, with 9 bases aligning to TRBD2. Germline loops: CDR1 LGHNA, CDR2 YNFKEQ. V dropped 4 bases and J dropped 3; count of bases not matched to a gene: 6. The length of the CDR3 is 16 residues. Written as DNA, the CDR3 is TGTGCCAGCAGCCCCAACTTAGCGGGGGACACCGGGGAGCTGTTTTTT. It codes for CASSPNLAGDTGELFF.

This rearrangement joins TRBV19 to TRBJ2-7, with D perhaps matching TRBD2 (6 bases). V shed 3 bases and J shed 1 base, with 19 bases lying between them. The CDR3 has 17 amino acids. Germline lookup yields CDR1 LNHDA and CDR2 SQIVND (reference sequence). The CDR3 sequence is CASSIWAGTWSSYEQYF. The DNA of the CDR3 is TGTGCCAGTAGTATTTGGGCGGGGACCTGGAGTTCCTACGAGCAGTACTTC.

This clone was found once. The CDR3 reads CASSHPGQTYEQYF. Here the CDR3 DNA reads TGCGCCAGCAGCCATCCGGGACAGACCTACGAGCAGTACTTC. J is TRBJ2-5 and V is TRBV5-1, with 7 bases that match TRBD1. The J call may be faulty, since TRBJ2-7 better matches the DNA end. This CDR3 has 14 residues. Germline CDR1 is SGHRS and CDR2 is YFSETQ.

The chain joins TRBV9 to TRBJ1-4, with 7 bases that match TRBD1. Germline CDR1 reads SGDLS; CDR2 reads YYNGEE. The V segment lost 4 bases and the J segment 4 bases; nucleotides outside the gene matches: 7. The CDR3 loop spans 15 amino acids. CDR3 nucleotides: TGTGCCAGCAGCCCCCAGACAGGGCTTAATGAAAAACTGTTTTTT. It codes for CASSPQTGLNEKLFF.

The rearrangement uses TRBV15 and TRBJ1-4, with D possibly TRBD1 on 5 matching bases. The CDR3 is made up of 17 amino acids. CDR1 is LNHNV and CDR2 is YYDKDF in the germline V gene (reference sequence). V was pared by 3 bases and J by 0 bases, with 14 bases between. The CDR3 coding sequence is TGTGCCACCAGCAGGCACCAACAGGTTGCAACTAATGAAAAACTGTTTTTT. It is translated as CATSRHQQVATNEKLFF.

This clone has a single count. The J gene is TRBJ2-1, the V gene TRBV2; no clear D. The germline V gene encodes CDR1 SNHLY and CDR2 FYNNEI. With 6 bases removed from V and 8 bases from J, the gap between germline ends came to 14 bases. The CDR3 loop spans 13 amino acids. This chain's CDR3 is CASRGDSRYEQFF. As DNA, the CDR3 is TGTGCCAGCAGAGGAGACTCCCGCTATGAGCAGTTCTTC.

The rearrangement joins TRBV5-4 to TRBJ1-1, with 7 bases identical to TRBD1. Germline V lookup: CDR1 SGHNT, CDR2 YYREEE (reference sequence). This CDR3 has 15 residues. V lost 9 bases, J lost 2 bases, and 13 bases stayed unmatched. The CDR3 here is CATSKSGTANTEAFF. In nucleotides, the CDR3 is TGTGCCACCTCTAAATCTGGGACAGCAAACACTGAAGCTTTCTTT.